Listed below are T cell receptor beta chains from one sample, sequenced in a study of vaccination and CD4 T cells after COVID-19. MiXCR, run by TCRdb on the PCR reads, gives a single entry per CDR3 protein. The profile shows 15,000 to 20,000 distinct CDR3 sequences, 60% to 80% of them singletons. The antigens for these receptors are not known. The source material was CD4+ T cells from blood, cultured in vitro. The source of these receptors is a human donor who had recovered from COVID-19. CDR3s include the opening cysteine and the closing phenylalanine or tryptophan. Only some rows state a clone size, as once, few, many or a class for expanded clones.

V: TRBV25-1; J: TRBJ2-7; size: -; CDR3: CASSETYPTGRSYEQYF
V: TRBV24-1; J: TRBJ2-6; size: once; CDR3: CATSDFGTGFGANVLTF
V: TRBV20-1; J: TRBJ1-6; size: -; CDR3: CSARTGFYNSPLHF
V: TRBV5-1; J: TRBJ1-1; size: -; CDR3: CASSLEGPQAFF
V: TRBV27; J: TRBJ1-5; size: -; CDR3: CASSLFGQGNQPQHF
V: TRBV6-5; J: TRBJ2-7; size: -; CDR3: CASSYSRQQRDEQYF
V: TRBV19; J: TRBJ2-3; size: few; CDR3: CASMKAGPSLGDTQYF
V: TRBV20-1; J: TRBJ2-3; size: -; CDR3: CSGAGGGTQYF
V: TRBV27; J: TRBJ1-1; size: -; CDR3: CASSPMTGLRTEAFF
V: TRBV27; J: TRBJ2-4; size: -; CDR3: CASSPSPYQAKNIQYF
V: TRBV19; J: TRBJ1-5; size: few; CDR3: CATWTGGPGPQHF
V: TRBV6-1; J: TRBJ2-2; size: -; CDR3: CASSGGRMRTGELFF
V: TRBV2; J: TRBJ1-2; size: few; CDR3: CASRRDSNYGYTF
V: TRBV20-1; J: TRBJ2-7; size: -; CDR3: CSAGPEKPSYEQYF
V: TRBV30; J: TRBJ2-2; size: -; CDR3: CAWKGPGELFF
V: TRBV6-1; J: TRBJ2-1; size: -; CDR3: CATAPVYFSYNEQFF
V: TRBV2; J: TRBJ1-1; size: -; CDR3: CASSKEQGAVTEAFF
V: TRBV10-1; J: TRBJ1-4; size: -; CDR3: CASSESEQGAEKLFF
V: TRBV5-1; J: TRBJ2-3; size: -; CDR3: CASRQTGPDTQYF
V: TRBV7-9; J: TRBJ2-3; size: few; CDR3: CASSKTGLADTQYF
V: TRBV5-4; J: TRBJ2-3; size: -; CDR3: CASSEGDTQYF
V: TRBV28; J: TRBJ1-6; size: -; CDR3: CASRSPGQGDNSPLHF
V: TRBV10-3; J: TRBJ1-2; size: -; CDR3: CAISERDRAGGYTF
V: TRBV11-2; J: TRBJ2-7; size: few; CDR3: CASSSLAGGTHEQYF
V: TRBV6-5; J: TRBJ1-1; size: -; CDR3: CASSYWDLNTEAFF
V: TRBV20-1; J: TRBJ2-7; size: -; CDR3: CSARTTGTGDSYEQYF
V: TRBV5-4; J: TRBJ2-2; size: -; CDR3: CASAWAGNTGELFF
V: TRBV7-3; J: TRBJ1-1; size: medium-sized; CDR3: CASSPGTMNTEAFF
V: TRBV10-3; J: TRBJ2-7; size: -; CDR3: CAIKGTGGDEQYF
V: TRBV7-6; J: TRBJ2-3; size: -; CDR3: CASHGGGDTQYF
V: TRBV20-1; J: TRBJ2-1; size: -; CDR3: CSARAAAARDEQFF
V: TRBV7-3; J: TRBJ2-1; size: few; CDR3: CASSLTGLGRNEQFF
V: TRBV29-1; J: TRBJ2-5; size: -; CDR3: CSVYGTDYQETQYF
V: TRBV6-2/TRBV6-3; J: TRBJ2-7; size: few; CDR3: CASKTREGAYEQYF
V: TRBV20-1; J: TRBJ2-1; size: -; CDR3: CSAKVPGGTYNEQFF